This T cell receptor (beta chain) is drawn from a study of beta chain features in type 1 diabetes. Details on this clone: Its matching antigen is unknown.

The investigators reverse transcribed all of the isolated RNA, so they sequenced expressed TCRB transcripts. Repertoires were generated with immunoSEQ multiplex PCR, while TCRdb's copy carries only in-frame clones and drops some. This sample has 20,000 to 25,000 clones; under 75% occur once, and the top ten carry 4.2%. Study-level findings and limits: Comparison showed that naive, central memory and Treg TCRB repertoires appeared more similar among patients than among healthy donors. It was possible that PCR favored shorter templates, equally so in patients and controls. TCRB CDR3s from Type 1 diabetes patients were moderately but significantly shorter in all four CD4+ subsets.

The source of this sequence is a man between 18 and 29 years old with type 1 diabetes. The material sequenced was Tregs from blood.

The CDR3 spells CASCPGIPGLAGGVEQFF. The CDR3 DNA follows: TGCGCCAGCTGCCCTGGGATACCGGGACTAGCGGGAGGGGTTGAGCAGTTCTTC. V and J are TRBV5-1 and TRBJ2-1, with 16 positions matching TRBD2. V dropped 7 bases and J dropped 9; count of bases not matched to a gene: 16. This CDR3 is built from 18 residues. Germline loops: CDR1 SGHRS, CDR2 YFSETQ. Filled out from reference TRBV5-1 and TRBJ2-1, the complete variable domain reads KAGVTQTPRYLIKTRGQQVTLSCSPISGHRSVSWYQQTPGQGLQFLFEYFSETQRNKGNFPGRFSGRQFSNSRSEMNVSTLELGDSALYLCASCPGIPGLAGGVEQFFGPGTRLTVL.